The clone carrying this T cell receptor (beta chain) was counted between two and nine times. What it recognizes is unknown. It was template switching that added a universal primer site, and there were unique molecular identifiers on the cDNA. TCRdb re-called the 5' RACE reads with MiXCR, one entry per CDR3 protein. The table has under 350,000 distinct CDR3 sequences, roughly 9% seen once. The sample is drawn from a study of identical twins. Study-wide findings and caveats: Because invariant MAIT and iNKT cells could be present, zero-insertion analyses could be partly confounded. The abundant beta clonotypes from cord blood had fewer insertions, and memory repertoires had none of this.

The germline V gene has CDR1 MNHEY and CDR2 SMNVEV (reference sequence). The CDR3 contains 14 residues. The ends were cut back, 5 bases at V and 5 bases at J, with 15 bases in the middle. These records were also assigned to another study, of yellow fever vaccine responses in identical twins. That study adds: After vaccination, twins' T cell response reportedly seemed partly convergent, partly personalized.

The V gene is TRBV27, the J gene TRBJ2-5; possible D gene TRBD2, 6 bases. This TCR derives from a woman aged 18-35 years in good health. Sequencing was done on a sample of CD8+ T cells sorted from blood. CDR3 coding DNA: TGTGCCAGCAGTGACTCGGGAGAGAGGGAGACCCAGTACTTC. Translating gives CASSDSGERETQYF.